One T cell receptor beta chain is described in this entry. What it recognizes is unknown. Both TCR beta VDJ combination and CDR3 sequence profiling were carried out. Genomic DNA was the template for this profiling. TCRdb processed the reads anew with MiXCR; each CDR3 protein has one entry. The sample has fewer than 300,000 distinct CDR3 sequences; 82% are singletons. These data belong to a study of CD8+CD57+ T cells in acquired aplastic anemia. In the study overall: Sorted cells (CD4+ and CD8+) yielded DNA amounts that averaged roughly 3.5 ug. Study-level points and caveats: CD8+ Simpson's diversity did not differ significantly between patients and controls. Fewer than 35 shared CD8+ CDR3s appeared highly expressed within patients' immunodominant clones.

Individuals selected for sequencing had exhibited CD8+CD57+ cell expansion on flow cytometry. Patients were therapy-naive when their blood was sampled. CDR1 SGHVS and CDR2 FNYEAQ come from the germline V gene. The CDR3 length is 14 residues. Trimming cost V 0 bases and J 9 bases; bases outside gene matches: 6. This TCR came from a human donor with aplastic anemia. V usage is TRBV7-6 and J usage is TRBJ2-3; 7 bases align to TRBD2. Material for sequencing was sorted CD4+, CD8+, or CD8+CD57+ T cells (not recorded which) from PBMCs. The CDR3 loop is CASSLAGGPATQYF. CDR3 nucleotides: TGTGCCAGCAGCTTAGCGGGAGGGCCCGCAACGCAGTATTTT.